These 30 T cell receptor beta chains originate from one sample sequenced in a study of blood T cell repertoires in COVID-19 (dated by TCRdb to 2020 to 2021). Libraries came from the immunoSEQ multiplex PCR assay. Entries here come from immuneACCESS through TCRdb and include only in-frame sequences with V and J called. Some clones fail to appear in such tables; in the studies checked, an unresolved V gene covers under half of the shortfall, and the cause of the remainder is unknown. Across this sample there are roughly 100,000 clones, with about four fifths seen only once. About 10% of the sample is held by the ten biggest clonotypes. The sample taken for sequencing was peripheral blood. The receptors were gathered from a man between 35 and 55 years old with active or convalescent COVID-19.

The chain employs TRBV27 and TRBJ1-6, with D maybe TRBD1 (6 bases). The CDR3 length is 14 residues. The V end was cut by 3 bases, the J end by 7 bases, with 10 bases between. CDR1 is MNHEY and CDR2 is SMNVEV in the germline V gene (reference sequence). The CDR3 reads CASSFWTENSPLHF. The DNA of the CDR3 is TGTGCCAGCAGTTTCTGGACAGAGAATTCACCCCTCCACTTT.

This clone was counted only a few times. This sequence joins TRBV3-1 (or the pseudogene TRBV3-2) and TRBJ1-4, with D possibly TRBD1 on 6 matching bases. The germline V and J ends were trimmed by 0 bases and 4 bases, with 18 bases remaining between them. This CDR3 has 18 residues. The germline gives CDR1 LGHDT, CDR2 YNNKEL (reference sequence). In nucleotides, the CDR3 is TGTGCCAGCAGCCAAGAAGTTTGGGGGACAAATAATAATGAAAAACTGTTTTTT. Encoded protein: CASSQEVWGTNNNEKLFF.

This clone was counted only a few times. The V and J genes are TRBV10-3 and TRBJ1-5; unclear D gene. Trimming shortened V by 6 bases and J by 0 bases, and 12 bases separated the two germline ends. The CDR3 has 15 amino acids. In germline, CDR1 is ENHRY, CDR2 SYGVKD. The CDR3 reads CAISDGVDSNQPQHF. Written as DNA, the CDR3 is TGTGCCATCAGCGACGGGGTAGATAGCAATCAGCCCCAGCATTTT.

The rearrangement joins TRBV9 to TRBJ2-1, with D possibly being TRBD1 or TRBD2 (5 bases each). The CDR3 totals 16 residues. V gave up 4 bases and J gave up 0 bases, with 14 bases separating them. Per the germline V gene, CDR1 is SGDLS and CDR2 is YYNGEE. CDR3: CASSLGLDSSYNEQFF. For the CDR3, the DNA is TGTGCCAGCAGCCTAGGACTCGACAGCTCCTACAATGAGCAGTTCTTC.

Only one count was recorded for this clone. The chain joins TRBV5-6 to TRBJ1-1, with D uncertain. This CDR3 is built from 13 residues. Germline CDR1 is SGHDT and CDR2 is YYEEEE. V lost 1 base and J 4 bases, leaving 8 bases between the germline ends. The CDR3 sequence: CASSLQSGTEAFF. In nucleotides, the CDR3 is TGTGCCAGCAGCTTGCAATCCGGCACTGAAGCTTTCTTT.

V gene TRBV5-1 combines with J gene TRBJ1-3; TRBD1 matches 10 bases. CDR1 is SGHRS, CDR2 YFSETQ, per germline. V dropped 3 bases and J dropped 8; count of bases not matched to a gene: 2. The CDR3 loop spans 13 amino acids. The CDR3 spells CASSWDRGYTIYF. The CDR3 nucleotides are TGCGCCAGCAGCTGGGACAGGGGATACACCATATATTTT.

CDR3 coding DNA: TGTGCCAGCAGTGCCGCACTAGCGGGGCAAAATGAGCAGTTCTTC. Amino acid sequence: CASSAALAGQNEQFF. The chain employs TRBV2 and TRBJ2-1, with TRBD2 matching over 10 bases. The junction had 7 bases not matched to a gene; V was cut back by 4 bases and J by 7 bases. Per germline, CDR1 SNHLY and CDR2 FYNNEI. CDR3 length equals 15 residues.

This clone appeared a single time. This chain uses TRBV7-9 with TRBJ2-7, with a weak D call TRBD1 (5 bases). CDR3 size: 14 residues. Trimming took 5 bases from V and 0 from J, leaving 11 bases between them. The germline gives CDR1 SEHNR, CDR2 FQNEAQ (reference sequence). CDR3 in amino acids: CASSQDTGSYEQYF. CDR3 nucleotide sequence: TGTGCCAGCAGCCAAGACACAGGCTCCTACGAGCAGTACTTC.

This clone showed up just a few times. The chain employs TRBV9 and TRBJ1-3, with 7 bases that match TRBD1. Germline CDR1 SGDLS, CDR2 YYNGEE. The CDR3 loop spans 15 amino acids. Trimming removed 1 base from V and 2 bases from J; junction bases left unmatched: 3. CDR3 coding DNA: TGTGCCAGCAGCGTATGGGACAGAACTGGAAACACCATATATTTT. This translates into CASSVWDRTGNTIYF.

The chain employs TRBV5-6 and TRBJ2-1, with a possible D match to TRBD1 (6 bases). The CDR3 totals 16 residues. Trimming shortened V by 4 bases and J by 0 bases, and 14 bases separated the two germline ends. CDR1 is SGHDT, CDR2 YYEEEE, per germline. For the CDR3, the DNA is TGTGCCAGCAGCACCGGACAGCGAGGCTCCTACAATGAGCAGTTCTTC. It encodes CASSTGQRGSYNEQFF.

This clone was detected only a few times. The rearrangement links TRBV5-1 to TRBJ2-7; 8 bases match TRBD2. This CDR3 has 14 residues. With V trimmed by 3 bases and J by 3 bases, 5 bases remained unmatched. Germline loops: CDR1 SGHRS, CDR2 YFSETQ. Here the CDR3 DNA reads TGCGCCAGCAGCTCGACAACTAGCGGCTACGAGCAGTACTTC. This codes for CASSSTTSGYEQYF.

The CDR3 loop is CASSKRDRDINQPQHF. The CDR3 DNA reads as TGTGCCAGTAGTAAAAGGGACAGGGATATCAATCAGCCCCAGCATTTT. The J gene is TRBJ1-5, the V gene TRBV19, with 9 bases lining up with TRBD1. The CDR3 length is 16 residues. V lost 4 bases, J lost 3 bases, and 7 bases stayed unmatched. The V gene's germline CDR1 is LNHDA and CDR2 SQIVND (reference sequence).

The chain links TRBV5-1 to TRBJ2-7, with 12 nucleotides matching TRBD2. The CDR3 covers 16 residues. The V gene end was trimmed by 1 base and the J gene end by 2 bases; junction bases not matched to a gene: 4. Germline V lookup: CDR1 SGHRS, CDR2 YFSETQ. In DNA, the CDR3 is TGCGCCAGCAGCTTGACACTAGCGGGGGGCGCCTACGAGCAGTACTTC. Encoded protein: CASSLTLAGGAYEQYF. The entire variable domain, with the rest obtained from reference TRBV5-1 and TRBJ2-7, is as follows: KAGVTQTPRYLIKTRGQQVTLSCSPISGHRSVSWYQQTPGQGLQFLFEYFSETQRNKGNFPGRFSGRQFSNSRSEMNVSTLELGDSALYLCASSLTLAGGAYEQYFGPGTRLTVT.

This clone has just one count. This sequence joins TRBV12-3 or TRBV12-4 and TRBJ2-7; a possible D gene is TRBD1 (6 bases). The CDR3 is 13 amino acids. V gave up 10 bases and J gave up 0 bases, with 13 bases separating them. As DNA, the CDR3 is TGTGCCACCAGGACAGCTGTCTCCTACGAGCAGTACTTC. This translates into CATRTAVSYEQYF.

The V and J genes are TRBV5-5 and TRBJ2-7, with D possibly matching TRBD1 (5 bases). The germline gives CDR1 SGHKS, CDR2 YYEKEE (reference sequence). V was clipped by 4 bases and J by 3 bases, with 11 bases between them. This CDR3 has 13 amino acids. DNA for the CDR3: TGTGCCAGCAGCCCAGGGTCACACTACGAGCAGTACTTC. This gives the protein CASSPGSHYEQYF.

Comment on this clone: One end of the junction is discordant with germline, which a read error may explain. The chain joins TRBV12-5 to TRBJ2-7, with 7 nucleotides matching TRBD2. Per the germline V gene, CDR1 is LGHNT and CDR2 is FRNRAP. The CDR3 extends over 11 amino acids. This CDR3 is CATSRDYGQYF. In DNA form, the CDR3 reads TGTGCTACTTCCCGGGACTACGGGCAGTACTTC. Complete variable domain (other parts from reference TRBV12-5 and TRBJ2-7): DARVTQTPRHKVTEMGQEVTMRCQPILGHNTVFWYRQTMMQGLELLAYFRNRAPLDDSGMPKDRFSAEMPDATLATLKIQPSEPRDSAVYFCATSRDYGQYFGPGTRLTVT.

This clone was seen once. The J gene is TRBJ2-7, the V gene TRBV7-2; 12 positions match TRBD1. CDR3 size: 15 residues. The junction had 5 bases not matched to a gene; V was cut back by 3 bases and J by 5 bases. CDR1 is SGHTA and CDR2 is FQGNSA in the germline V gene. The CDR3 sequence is CASSLAGTGGHEQYF. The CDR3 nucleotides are TGTGCCAGCAGCTTGGCCGGGACAGGGGGCCACGAGCAGTACTTC. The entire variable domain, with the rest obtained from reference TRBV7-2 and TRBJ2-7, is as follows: GAGVSQSPSNKVTEKGKDVELRCDPISGHTALYWYRQSLGQGLEFLIYFQGNSAPDKSGLPSDRFSAERTGGSVSTLTIQRTQQEDSAVYLCASSLAGTGGHEQYFGPGTRLTVT.

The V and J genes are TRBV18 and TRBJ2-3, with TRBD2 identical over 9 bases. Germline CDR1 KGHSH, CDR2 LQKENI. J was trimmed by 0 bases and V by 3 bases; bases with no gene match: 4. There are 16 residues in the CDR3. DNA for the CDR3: TGTGCCAGCTCACCCCTAGCGGGGAGGAGCACAGATACGCAGTATTTT. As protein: CASSPLAGRSTDTQYF.

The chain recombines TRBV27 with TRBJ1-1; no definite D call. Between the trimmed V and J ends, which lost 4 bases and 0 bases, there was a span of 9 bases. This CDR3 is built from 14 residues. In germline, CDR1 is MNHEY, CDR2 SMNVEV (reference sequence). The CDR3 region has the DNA TGTGCCAGCAGTTCGCGGGGTATGAACACTGAAGCTTTCTTT. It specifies CASSSRGMNTEAFF.

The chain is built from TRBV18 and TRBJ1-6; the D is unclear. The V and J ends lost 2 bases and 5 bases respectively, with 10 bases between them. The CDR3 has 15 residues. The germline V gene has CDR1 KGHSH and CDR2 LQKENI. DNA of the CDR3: TGTGCCAGCTCACCAGCGAGGTCGGATAATTCACCCCTCCACTTT. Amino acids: CASSPARSDNSPLHF.

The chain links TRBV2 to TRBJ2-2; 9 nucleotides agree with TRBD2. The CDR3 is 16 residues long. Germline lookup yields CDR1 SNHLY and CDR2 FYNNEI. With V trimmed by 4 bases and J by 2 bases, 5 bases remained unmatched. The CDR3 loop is CASSVGGGVNTGELFF. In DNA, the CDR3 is TGTGCCAGCAGTGTGGGCGGGGGGGTAAACACCGGGGAGCTGTTTTTT.

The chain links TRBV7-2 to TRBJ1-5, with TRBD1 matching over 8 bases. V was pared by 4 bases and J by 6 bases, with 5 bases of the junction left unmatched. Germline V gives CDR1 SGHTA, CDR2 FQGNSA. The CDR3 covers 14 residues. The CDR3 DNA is TGTGCCAGCAGCTCCCAGGGGGCGGTTCAGCCCCAGCATTTT. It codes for CASSSQGAVQPQHF.

DNA of the CDR3: TGTGCCAGTACCAAGGTACAGGGCAACTATGGCTACACCTTC. Translated: CASTKVQGNYGYTF. The rearrangement joins TRBV19 to TRBJ1-2; D is perhaps TRBD1 (6 bases). From germline, CDR1 is LNHDA and CDR2 SQIVND (reference sequence). Trimming removed 7 bases from V and 2 bases from J, with 14 bases in between. This CDR3 is 14 amino acids long.

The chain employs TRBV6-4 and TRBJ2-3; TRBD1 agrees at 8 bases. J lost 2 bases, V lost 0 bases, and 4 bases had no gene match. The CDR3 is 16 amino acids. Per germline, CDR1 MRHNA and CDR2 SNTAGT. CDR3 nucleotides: TGTGCCAGCAGTGACTCAAGGACAGGGCCCACAGATACGCAGTATTTT. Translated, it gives CASSDSRTGPTDTQYF.

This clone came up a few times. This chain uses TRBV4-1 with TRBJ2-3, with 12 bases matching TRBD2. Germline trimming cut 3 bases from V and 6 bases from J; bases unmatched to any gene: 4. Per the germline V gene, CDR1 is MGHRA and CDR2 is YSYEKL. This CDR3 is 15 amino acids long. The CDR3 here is CASSQGLAGGDTQYF. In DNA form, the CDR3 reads TGCGCCAGCAGCCAGGGGCTAGCGGGGGGGGATACGCAGTATTTT.

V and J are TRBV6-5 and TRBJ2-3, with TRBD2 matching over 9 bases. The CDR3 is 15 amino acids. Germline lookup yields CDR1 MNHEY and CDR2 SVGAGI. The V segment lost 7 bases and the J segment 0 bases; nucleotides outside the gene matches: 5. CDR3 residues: CASTSGGISTDTQYF. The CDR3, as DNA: TGTGCCAGCACCAGCGGGGGGATCAGCACAGATACGCAGTATTTT.

CDR3 loop: CASAGTGGVDTQYF. The CDR3 DNA sequence: TGTGCCAGCGCCGGGACAGGGGGCGTAGATACGCAGTATTTT. The chain joins TRBV9 to TRBJ2-3, with 12 bases matching TRBD1. Germline CDR1 is SGDLS and CDR2 is YYNGEE. The CDR3 runs 14 residues. Trimming took 7 bases from V and 5 from J; bases not matched to a gene: 5.

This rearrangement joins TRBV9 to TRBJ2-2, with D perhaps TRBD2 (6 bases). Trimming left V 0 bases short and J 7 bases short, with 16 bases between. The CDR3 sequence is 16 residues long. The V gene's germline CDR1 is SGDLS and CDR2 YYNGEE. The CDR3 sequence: CASSVDQTSLGGELFF. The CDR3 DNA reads TGTGCCAGCAGCGTAGACCAAACTAGCCTGGGCGGGGAGCTGTTTTTT.

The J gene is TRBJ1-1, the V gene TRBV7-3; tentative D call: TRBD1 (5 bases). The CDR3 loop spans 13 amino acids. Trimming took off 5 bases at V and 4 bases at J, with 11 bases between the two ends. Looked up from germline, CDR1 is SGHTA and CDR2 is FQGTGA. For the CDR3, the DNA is TGTGCCAGCAGCACTACAGGTGGCACTGAAGCTTTCTTT. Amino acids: CASSTTGGTEAFF.

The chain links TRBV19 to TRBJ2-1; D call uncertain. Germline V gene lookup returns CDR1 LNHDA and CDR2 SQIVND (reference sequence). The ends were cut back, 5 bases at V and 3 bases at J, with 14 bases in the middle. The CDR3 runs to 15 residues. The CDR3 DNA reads TGTGCCAGTAGTTCCCGCGGCGGATTCTACAATGAGCAGTTCTTC. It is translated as CASSSRGGFYNEQFF.